The 26 T cell receptor beta chains presented below share a single source sample, sequenced in a study of low-dose radiotherapy and immunotherapy resistance in tumors (dated 2022 in TCRdb). The time point label, as the study defines it: after trial treatment. Read against the paper, the sample's treatment or condition label means: LDRT plus nivolumab, ipilimumab, low-dose cyclophosphamide and aspirin (RACIN trial). TCRdb shows the sequencer as Illumina HiSeq 2500. First-strand cDNA was synthesized using Superscript III and a set of TRAV- and TRBV-specific primers, so that both TCRalpha and TCRbeta chains were covered. TCRs were amplified for about 22 PCR cycles with Phusion, using a constant-region primer paired with the adapter attached to the V primers. In TCRdb, the public reads were trimmed at Q25 with fastp and aligned with MiXCR, with productive beta chains retained. Entries are consolidated by CDR3 protein sequence, retaining the most common genes and DNA. For this sample the table gives about 84,000 distinct CDR3 sequences, of which 17% were detected only once. 1.4% to 1.5% of the sample goes to the ten largest clones.

The sample in question was PBMCs, obtained after low-dose radiotherapy plus immunotherapy. The receptor source for this set is a male donor with prostate cancer.

As regards this clonotype: This likely reflects a read error, since a far larger clone is one base away. The V and J genes are TRBV2 and TRBJ2-7, with 9 bases aligning to TRBD2. Trimming removed 5 bases from V and 7 bases from J; junction bases left unmatched: 9. Germline V CDR1 and CDR2: SNHLY, FYNNEI. The CDR3 is made up of 14 amino acids. The CDR3 sequence is CASSKGLAGGEQYF. The CDR3 nucleotides are TGTGCCAGCAGTAAGGGACTAGCCGGGGGTGAGCAGTACTTC.

A note on this clonotype: A much larger clone differs by one base, so this may be a read error. The chain links TRBV28 to TRBJ2-4, with TRBD1 identical over 9 bases. This CDR3 comprises 15 residues. The V segment lost 2 bases and the J segment 9 bases; nucleotides outside the gene matches: 8. Looked up from germline, CDR1 is MDHEN and CDR2 is SYDVKM. The DNA of the CDR3 is TGTGCCAGCAGTTTACTTGGGACAGGGCGAAGCATTCAGTACTTC. This codes for CASSLLGTGRSIQYF.

This clonotype came up many times. The V call is TRBV7-2, the J call TRBJ2-1; 13 bases fit TRBD2. J was trimmed by 14 bases and V by 4 bases; bases with no gene match: 14. The CDR3 has 16 residues. Germline values: CDR1 SGHTA, CDR2 FQGNSA. The CDR3 region is CASSSNRLAGGIDKFF. The CDR3 DNA reads as TGTGCCAGCAGCTCGAACCGACTAGCGGGGGGTATTGATAAGTTCTTC. Full variable domain (missing parts from reference TRBV7-2 and TRBJ2-1): GAGVSQSPSNKVTEKGKDVELRCDPISGHTALYWYRQSLGQGLEFLIYFQGNSAPDKSGLPSDRFSAERTGGSVSTLTIQRTQQEDSAVYLCASSSNRLAGGIDKFFGPGTRLTVL.

This clonotype was detected many times. This chain joins TRBV30 and TRBJ1-5, with D unclear. CDR1 and CDR2 (germline): GTSNPN, SVGIG (reference sequence). This CDR3 comprises 15 residues. V dropped 0 bases and J dropped 4 bases, with 13 bases sitting between them. The CDR3 is CAWSVSYGWNQPQHF. The CDR3 bases are TGTGCCTGGAGTGTATCATATGGTTGGAATCAGCCCCAGCATTTT.

This clonotype came up many times. The junction and the germline gene differ at one end; a read error may be behind it. The chain carries TRBV5-4 and TRBJ2-1; 7 nucleotides agree with TRBD2. CDR1 is SGHNT, CDR2 YYREEE, per germline (reference sequence). This CDR3 spans 15 amino acids. The CDR3 reads CASRLSGATYNEQFF. CDR3 nucleotide sequence: TGCGCCAGCAGACTAAGCGGGGCGACCTACAATGAGCAGTTCTTC. The full variable domain, its missing parts supplied by reference TRBV5-4 and TRBJ2-1, is ETGVTQSPTHLIKTRGQQVTLRCSSQSGHNTVSWYQQALGQGPQFIFQYYREEENGRGNFPPRFSGLQFPNYSSELNVNALELDDSALYLCASRLSGATYNEQFFGPGTRLTVL.

This clonotype was detected ten times or more. The V gene is TRBV28, the J gene TRBJ1-3; 9 bases line up with TRBD1. Germline CDR1 is MDHEN and CDR2 is SYDVKM. The CDR3 consists of 16 residues. Trimming took 6 bases from V and 6 from J; bases not matched to a gene: 12. The CDR3 region is CASSLTGTGTKNTIYF. Here the CDR3 DNA reads TGTGCCAGCAGCCTAACCGGGACAGGGACTAAAAACACCATATATTTT.

Ten or more counts support this clonotype. The CDR3: CASSVTSTDTQYF. The CDR3 coding sequence is TGTGCCAGCAGCGTGACAAGCACAGATACGCAGTATTTT. The gene calls are TRBV7-6 and TRBJ2-3; D not resolved. Trimming shortened V by 5 bases and J by 0 bases, and 6 bases separated the two germline ends. The CDR3 sequence is 13 residues long. The germline V gene has CDR1 SGHVS and CDR2 FNYEAQ.

This chain links TRBV10-3 with TRBJ1-1; perhaps TRBD1 as D (6 bases). The CDR3 runs to 16 residues. Trimming took off 1 base at V and 8 bases at J, with 20 bases between the two ends. Germline-derived CDR1 and CDR2 are ENHRY and SYGVKD. CDR3 sequence (DNA): TGTGCCATCAGTGAGTTCCGGGGGGGGGACACTTCAGAAGCTTTCTTT. It is translated as CAISEFRGGDTSEAFF.

Details on this clonotype: It is likely a read error: a sequence one base away is far more abundant. V usage is TRBV29-1 and J usage is TRBJ1-1, with D unclear. Germline CDR1 is SQVTM and CDR2 is ANQGSEA. The CDR3 contains 13 residues. The CDR3 DNA reads as TGCAGCGTTGAAGAGATCCCCGGGGATACGCAGAATTTT. Translating gives CSVEEIPGDTQNF.

This clonotype was counted many times. J is TRBJ2-1 and V is TRBV18; the D gene is possibly TRBD2 (6 bases). The ends were cut back, 3 bases at V and 6 bases at J, with 9 bases in the middle. Germline CDR1 and CDR2: KGHSH and LQKENI. The length of the CDR3 is 13 residues. In DNA form, the CDR3 reads TGTGCCAGCTCACCCTCGGGAGTCAATGAGCAGTTCTTC. Amino acids: CASSPSGVNEQFF.

Many counts were recorded for this clonotype. The rearrangement uses TRBV12-5 and TRBJ2-1; 7 bases fit TRBD2. The V gene's germline CDR1 is LGHNT and CDR2 FRNRAP. Trimming took 7 bases from V and 4 from J; bases not matched to a gene: 10. The CDR3 runs to 15 residues. For the CDR3, the DNA is TGTGCTAGTGCCCCGGGGGGTTTGGTGTACAATGAGCAGTTCTTC. It codes for CASAPGGLVYNEQFF.

The chain combines TRBV18 with TRBJ2-1; unclear D gene. The V end was cut by 3 bases, the J end by 0 bases, with 12 bases between. Germline assignment: CDR1 KGHSH and CDR2 LQKENI. The CDR3 runs to 16 residues. This chain's CDR3 is CASSPTRFDSYNEQFF. The CDR3 nucleotides read TGTGCCAGCTCACCGACGCGGTTCGACTCCTACAATGAGCAGTTCTTC. The variable domain in full, completed from reference TRBV18 and TRBJ2-1, reads NAGVMQNPRHLVRRRGQEARLRCSPMKGHSHVYWYRQLPEEGLKFMVYLQKENIIDESGMPKERFSAEFPKEGPSILRIQQVVRGDSAAYFCASSPTRFDSYNEQFFGPGTRLTVL.

A word on this clonotype: This is likely an artifact of a read error, given a far larger clone one base away. J is TRBJ2-7 and V is TRBV28; the D gene is possibly TRBD1 (5 bases). V lost 3 bases, J lost 8 bases, and 11 bases lay in between. Germline V gene lookup returns CDR1 MDHEN and CDR2 SYDVKM. CDR3 size: 12 residues. CDR3 sequence: CASSFPQGKQYF. The CDR3 region has the DNA TGTGCCAGCAGTTTTCCTCAGGGTAAGCAGTACTTC.

This clonotype has ten or more counts. CDR3: CASSEEAFVGGPLETQYF. In DNA, the CDR3 is TGTGCCAGCAGTGAAGAGGCTTTTGTGGGAGGGCCTCTAGAGACCCAGTACTTC. The chain is built from TRBV2 and TRBJ2-5; TRBD2 aligns across 7 bases. The CDR3 has 18 residues. Losses at the gene ends were 1 base for V and 4 bases for J; bases not matched to a gene: 15. Germline V gives CDR1 SNHLY, CDR2 FYNNEI.

There are many counts of this clonotype. This chain links TRBV7-9 with TRBJ2-5, with 11 bases lining up with TRBD2. The CDR3 contains 16 residues. J lost 3 bases, V lost 3 bases, and 6 bases had no gene match. Germline values: CDR1 SEHNR, CDR2 FQNEAQ (reference sequence). The CDR3 nucleotides read TGTGCCAGCAGCTTGGCCGGGACTAGCGGCAAAGAGACCCAGTACTTC. Encoded protein: CASSLAGTSGKETQYF.

This clonotype was counted at least ten times. The chain combines TRBV6-2 or TRBV6-3 with TRBJ1-5; the D is unclear. V was clipped by 8 bases and J by 4 bases, with 24 bases between them. The CDR3 runs 17 residues. Germline CDR1 is MNHEY and CDR2 is SVGEGT. The CDR3 reads CASVQGKVPYRNQPQHF. The DNA of the CDR3 is TGTGCCAGCGTCCAAGGGAAGGTCCCATATAGAAATCAGCCCCAGCATTTT.

This chain connects TRBV6-1 to TRBJ2-7; no clear D. The CDR3 length is 15 residues. V was pared by 5 bases and J by 0 bases, with 14 bases between. CDR1 and CDR2 (germline): MNHNS, SASEGT. Here the CDR3 DNA reads TGTGCCAGCAGTCCCCCAGGCAGTTTCTCCTACGAGCAGTACTTC. Residues: CASSPPGSFSYEQYF.

This clonotype was counted at least ten times. The chain is built from TRBV7-3 and TRBJ2-2; 8 bases match TRBD2. The V and J ends lost 5 bases and 4 bases, in that order; junction bases with no gene match: 3. CDR1 SGHTA and CDR2 FQGTGA come from the germline V gene. The CDR3 is 14 amino acids. The CDR3 region has the DNA TGTGCCAGCAGCGAGGGGACTAGCACCGGGGAGCTGTTTTTT. Encoded protein: CASSEGTSTGELFF.

This clonotype was found many times. The genes are TRBV6-1 and TRBJ1-5; no reliable D call. V was pared by 2 bases and J by 2 bases, with 7 bases between. There are 14 residues in the CDR3. CDR1 MNHNS and CDR2 SASEGT come from the germline V gene. The chain's CDR3 is CASSEHTGNQPQHF. The DNA for the CDR3 is TGTGCCAGCAGTGAACACACAGGCAATCAGCCCCAGCATTTT.

This clonotype was counted ten times or more. This rearrangement joins TRBV25-1 to TRBJ1-6, with a tentative D call TRBD1 (6 bases). Per the germline V gene, CDR1 is MGHDK and CDR2 is SYGVNS. The CDR3 totals 14 residues. V shed 5 bases and J shed 9 bases, with 14 bases lying between them. The CDR3 sequence is CASSHGVGGSPLHF. CDR3 bases: TGTGCCAGCAGTCATGGGGTAGGGGGTTCACCCCTCCACTTT.

This clonotype was recorded many times. This chain connects TRBV7-8 to TRBJ2-1, with 7 bases fitting TRBD2. CDR1 SGHVS and CDR2 FQNEAQ come from the germline V gene. The CDR3 extends over 17 amino acids. The J segment lost 3 bases and the V segment lost 2 bases, leaving 10 bases of the junction unmatched. This CDR3 reads CASSLYLEGGYYNEQFF. The CDR3 bases are TGTGCCAGCAGCTTATACTTGGAGGGAGGGTACTACAATGAGCAGTTCTTC.

The sample holds many counts of this clonotype. The chain uses TRBV7-9 and TRBJ2-1; D assignment may be TRBD1 or TRBD2 (5 bases each). The CDR3 length is 15 residues. Trimming cost V 3 bases and J 7 bases, with 16 bases left between them. The germline V gene encodes CDR1 SEHNR and CDR2 FQNEAQ (reference sequence). CDR3 residues: CASSLVPGHGNEQFF. The CDR3 DNA follows: TGTGCCAGCAGCTTGGTACCGGGGCATGGGAATGAGCAGTTCTTC.

Notes on this clonotype: The limits of the CDR3 on the DNA are not certain, so only TCRdb's listed CDR3 is given. The V and J genes are TRBV23-1 and TRBJ1-4; TRBD1 reflects the table's D call only, with no check against the DNA. TRBV23-1 is identified as an open reading frame with a role that is uncertain. A total of 18 residues make up the CDR3, ends included. The CDR3 here is CASSQSWGVTTNEKLFFF.

This clonotype has a count of ten or more. This chain uses TRBV12-3 or TRBV12-4 with TRBJ2-1; 10 nucleotides line up with TRBD1. V was clipped by 6 bases and J by 3 bases; unmatched bases: 11. The CDR3 contains 17 residues. The CDR3 region has the DNA TGTGCCAGCAGACTAAAGAAGACAGGGGGCGACTACAATGAGCAGTTCTTC. It yields the protein CASRLKKTGGDYNEQFF.

This clonotype has at least ten counts. V and J are TRBV12-3 or TRBV12-4 and TRBJ2-1; 7 nucleotides match TRBD2. J lost 3 bases, V lost 7 bases, and 9 bases had no gene match. The CDR3 runs to 15 residues. In DNA form, the CDR3 reads TGTGCCAGCACCCCAGGCGGGAGTCTCTACAATGAGCAGTTCTTC. This gives the protein CASTPGGSLYNEQFF.

This clonotype was observed many times. The rearrangement uses TRBV28 and TRBJ2-7, with D possibly TRBD2 on 5 matching bases. CDR3 length: 17 residues. Deletions cut 3 bases from V and 6 bases from J, with 24 bases between. CDR1 MDHEN and CDR2 SYDVKM come from the germline V gene. CDR3 amino acids: CASSLGMTGSWKAEQYF. The DNA of the CDR3 is TGTGCCAGCAGTTTGGGGATGACGGGATCTTGGAAGGCCGAGCAGTACTTC.